This T cell receptor beta chain was documented in a study of blood T cell repertoires in COVID-19. On the study more broadly: Whether acute or convalescent, the COVID-19 samples came from the United States, Italy and Spain. Sources were T cells, B-cell-depleted T cells, or PBMCs; the material itself was cDNA or gDNA.

How the authors handled the data: Cell counts per sample came from amplifying reference gene primers. TCRdb's table, derived via immunoSEQ multiplex PCR, lists solely in-frame clones and lacks some. Clone size and V and J calls were adopted from that table, with D and trimming inferred from the DNA. There are about 60,000 clones in the sample; 87% occur only once, and 10% lies in the top ten. Germline values: CDR1 SGHRS, CDR2 YFSETQ. The V and J ends lost 0 bases and 8 bases, in that order; junction bases with no gene match: 2. The CDR3 runs 14 residues. The chain employs TRBV5-1 and TRBJ1-6; 7 bases fit TRBD1. Input material: peripheral blood. The clonotype originates from a human donor with acute or convalescent COVID-19. The donor label of this sample is uncertain. The CDR3 coding sequence is TGCGCCAGCAGCTTGGAAGGGGGCGATTCACCCCTCCACTTT. This gives the protein CASSLEGGDSPLHF.